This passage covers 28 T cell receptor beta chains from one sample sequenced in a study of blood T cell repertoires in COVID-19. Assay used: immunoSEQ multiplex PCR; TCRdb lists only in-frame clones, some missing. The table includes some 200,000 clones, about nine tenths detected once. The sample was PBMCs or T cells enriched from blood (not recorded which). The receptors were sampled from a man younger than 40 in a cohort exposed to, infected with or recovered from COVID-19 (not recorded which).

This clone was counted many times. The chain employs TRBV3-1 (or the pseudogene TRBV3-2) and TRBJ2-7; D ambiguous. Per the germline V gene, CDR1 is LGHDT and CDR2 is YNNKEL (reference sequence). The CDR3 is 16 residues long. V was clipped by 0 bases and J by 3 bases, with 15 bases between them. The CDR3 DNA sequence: TGTGCCAGCAGCCAAGATGCCGGGTACGTCTTCTACGAGCAGTACTTC. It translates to CASSQDAGYVFYEQYF.

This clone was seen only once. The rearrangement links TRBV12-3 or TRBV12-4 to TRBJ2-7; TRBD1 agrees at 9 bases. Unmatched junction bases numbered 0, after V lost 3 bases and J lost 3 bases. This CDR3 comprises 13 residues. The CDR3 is CASSLTGGYEQYF. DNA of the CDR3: TGTGCCAGCAGTTTGACAGGGGGCTACGAGCAGTACTTC.

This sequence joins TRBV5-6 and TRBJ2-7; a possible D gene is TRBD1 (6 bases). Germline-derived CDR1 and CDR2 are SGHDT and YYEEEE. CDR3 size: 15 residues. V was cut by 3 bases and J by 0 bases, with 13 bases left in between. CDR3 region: CASSSIRGNSYEQYF. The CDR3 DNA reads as TGTGCCAGCAGCTCGATCAGGGGAAACTCCTACGAGCAGTACTTC.

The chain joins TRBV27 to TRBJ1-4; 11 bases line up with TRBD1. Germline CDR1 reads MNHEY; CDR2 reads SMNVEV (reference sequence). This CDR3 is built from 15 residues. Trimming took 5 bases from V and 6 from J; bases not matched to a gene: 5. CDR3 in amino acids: CASSPGQGAYEKLFF. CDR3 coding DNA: TGTGCCAGCAGTCCCGGACAGGGGGCATATGAAAAACTGTTTTTT.

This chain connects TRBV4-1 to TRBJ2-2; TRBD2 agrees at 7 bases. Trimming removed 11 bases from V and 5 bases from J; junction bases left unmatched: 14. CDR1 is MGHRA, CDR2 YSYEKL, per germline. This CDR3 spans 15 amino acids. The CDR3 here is CAGSGSPGRTGELFF. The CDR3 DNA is TGCGCCGGGTCGGGTAGTCCCGGGAGGACCGGGGAGCTGTTTTTT.

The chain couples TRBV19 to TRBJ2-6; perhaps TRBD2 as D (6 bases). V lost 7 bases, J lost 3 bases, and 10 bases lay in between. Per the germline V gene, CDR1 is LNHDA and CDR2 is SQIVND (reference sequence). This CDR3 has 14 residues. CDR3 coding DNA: TGTGCCAGTATTGGGAGGTTTGGGGCCAACGTCCTGACTTTC. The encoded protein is CASIGRFGANVLTF.

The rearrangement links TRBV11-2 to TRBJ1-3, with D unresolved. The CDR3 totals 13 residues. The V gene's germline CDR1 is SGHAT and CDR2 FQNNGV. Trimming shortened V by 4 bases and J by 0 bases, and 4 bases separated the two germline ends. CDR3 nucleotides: TGTGCCAGCAGCTCCGTCTCTGGAAACACCATATATTTT. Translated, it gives CASSSVSGNTIYF.

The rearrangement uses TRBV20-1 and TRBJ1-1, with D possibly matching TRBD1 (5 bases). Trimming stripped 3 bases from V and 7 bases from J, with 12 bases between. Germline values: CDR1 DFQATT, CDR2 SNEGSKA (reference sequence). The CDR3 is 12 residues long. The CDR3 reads CSASQGWGEAFF. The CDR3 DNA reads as TGCAGTGCTAGTCAGGGTTGGGGTGAAGCTTTCTTT.

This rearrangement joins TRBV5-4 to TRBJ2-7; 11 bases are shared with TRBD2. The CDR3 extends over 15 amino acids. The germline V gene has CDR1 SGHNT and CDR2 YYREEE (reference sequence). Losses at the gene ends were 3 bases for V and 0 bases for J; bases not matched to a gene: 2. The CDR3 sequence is CASSSGLADSYEQYF. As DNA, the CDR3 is TGTGCCAGCAGCTCGGGACTAGCGGACTCCTACGAGCAGTACTTC.

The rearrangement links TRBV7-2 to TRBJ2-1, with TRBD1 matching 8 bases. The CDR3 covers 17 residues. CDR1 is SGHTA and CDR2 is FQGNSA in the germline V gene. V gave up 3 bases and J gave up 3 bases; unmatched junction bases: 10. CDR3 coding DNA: TGTGCCAGCAGCTTTATGACAGGGGTATATGGCTACAATGAGCAGTTCTTC. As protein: CASSFMTGVYGYNEQFF.

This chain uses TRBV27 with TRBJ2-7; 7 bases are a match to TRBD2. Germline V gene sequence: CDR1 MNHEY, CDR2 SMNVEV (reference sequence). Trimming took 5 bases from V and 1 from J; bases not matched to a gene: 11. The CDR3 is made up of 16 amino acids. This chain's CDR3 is CASSNRLTSRSYEQYF. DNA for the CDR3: TGTGCCAGCAGTAACCGCCTGACTAGCCGGTCCTACGAGCAGTACTTC.

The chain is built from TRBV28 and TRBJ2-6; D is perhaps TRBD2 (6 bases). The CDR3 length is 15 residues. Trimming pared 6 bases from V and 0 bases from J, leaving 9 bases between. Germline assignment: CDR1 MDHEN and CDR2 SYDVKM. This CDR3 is CASRQGGSGANVLTF. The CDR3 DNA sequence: TGTGCCAGCAGGCAGGGAGGCTCTGGGGCCAACGTCCTGACTTTC.

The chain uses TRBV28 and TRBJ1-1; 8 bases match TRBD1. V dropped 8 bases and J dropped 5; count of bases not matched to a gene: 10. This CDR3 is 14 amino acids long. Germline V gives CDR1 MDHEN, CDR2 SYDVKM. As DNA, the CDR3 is TGTGCCAGCCGTGGGGACAGGTCGAGAACTGAAGCTTTCTTT. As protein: CASRGDRSRTEAFF.

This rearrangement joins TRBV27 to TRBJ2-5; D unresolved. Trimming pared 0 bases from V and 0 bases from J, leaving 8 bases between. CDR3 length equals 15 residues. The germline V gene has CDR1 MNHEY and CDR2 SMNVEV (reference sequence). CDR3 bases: TGTGCCAGCAGTTTATCTGTCAGGTACCAAGAGACCCAGTACTTC. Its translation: CASSLSVRYQETQYF.

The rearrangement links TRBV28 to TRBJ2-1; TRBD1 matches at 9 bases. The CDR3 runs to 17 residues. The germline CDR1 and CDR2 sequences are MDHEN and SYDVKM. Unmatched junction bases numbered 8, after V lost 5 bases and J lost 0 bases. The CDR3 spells CASSPGTGPPSYNEQFF. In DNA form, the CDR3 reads TGTGCCAGCAGTCCCGGGACAGGGCCTCCCTCCTACAATGAGCAGTTCTTC.

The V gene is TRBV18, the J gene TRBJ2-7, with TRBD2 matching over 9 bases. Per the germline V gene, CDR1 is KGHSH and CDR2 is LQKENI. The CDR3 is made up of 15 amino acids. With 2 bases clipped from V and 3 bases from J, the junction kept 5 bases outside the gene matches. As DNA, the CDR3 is TGTGCCAGCTCACCAGAGCTTAGCGGGAGCTACGAGCAGTACTTC. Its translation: CASSPELSGSYEQYF.

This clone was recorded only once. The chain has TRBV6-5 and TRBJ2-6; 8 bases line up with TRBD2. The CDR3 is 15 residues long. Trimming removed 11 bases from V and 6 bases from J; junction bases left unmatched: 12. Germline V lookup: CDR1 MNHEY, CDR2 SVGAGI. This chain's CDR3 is CAADASGPPANVLTF. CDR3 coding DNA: TGTGCCGCCGACGCTAGCGGGCCGCCGGCCAACGTCCTGACTTTC.

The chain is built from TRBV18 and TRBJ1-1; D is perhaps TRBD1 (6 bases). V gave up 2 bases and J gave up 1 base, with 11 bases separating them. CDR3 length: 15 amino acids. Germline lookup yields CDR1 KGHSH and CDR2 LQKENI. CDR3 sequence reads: CASSPGRGPNTEAFF. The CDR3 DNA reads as TGTGCCAGCTCACCAGGGCGGGGGCCGAACACTGAAGCTTTCTTT. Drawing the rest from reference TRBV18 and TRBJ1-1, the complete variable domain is NAGVMQNPRHLVRRRGQEARLRCSPMKGHSHVYWYRQLPEEGLKFMVYLQKENIIDESGMPKERFSAEFPKEGPSILRIQQVVRGDSAAYFCASSPGRGPNTEAFFGQGTRLTVV.

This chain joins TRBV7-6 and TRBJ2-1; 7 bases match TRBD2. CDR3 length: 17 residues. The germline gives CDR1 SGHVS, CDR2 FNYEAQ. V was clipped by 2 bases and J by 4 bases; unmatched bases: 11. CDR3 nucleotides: TGTGCCAGCAGCTTAATAGCGGCTAGCGGCCTTTACAATGAGCAGTTCTTC. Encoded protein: CASSLIAASGLYNEQFF.

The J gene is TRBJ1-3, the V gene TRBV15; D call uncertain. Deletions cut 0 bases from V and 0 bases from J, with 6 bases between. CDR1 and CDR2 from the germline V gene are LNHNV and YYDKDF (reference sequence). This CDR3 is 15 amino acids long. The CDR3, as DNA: TGTGCCACCAGCAGAGACACTAGCTCTGGAAACACCATATATTTT. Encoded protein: CATSRDTSSGNTIYF.

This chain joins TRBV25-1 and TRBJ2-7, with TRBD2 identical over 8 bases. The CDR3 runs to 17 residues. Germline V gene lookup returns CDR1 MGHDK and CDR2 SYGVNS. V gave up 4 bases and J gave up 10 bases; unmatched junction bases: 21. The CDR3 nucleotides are TGTGCCAGCAGTGCATGGGAAACTAGCGGCTCTCTGGGACGACAGTACTTC. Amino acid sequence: CASSAWETSGSLGRQYF.

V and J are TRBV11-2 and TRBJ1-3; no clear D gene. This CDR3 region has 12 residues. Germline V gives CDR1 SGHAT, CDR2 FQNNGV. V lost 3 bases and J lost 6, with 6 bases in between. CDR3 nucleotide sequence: TGTGCCAGCAGCTTGAGTCTAAACACCATATATTTT. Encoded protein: CASSLSLNTIYF.

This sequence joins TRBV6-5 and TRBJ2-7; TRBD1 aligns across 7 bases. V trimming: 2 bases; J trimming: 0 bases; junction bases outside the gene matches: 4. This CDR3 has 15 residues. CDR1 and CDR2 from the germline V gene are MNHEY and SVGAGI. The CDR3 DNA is TGTGCCAGCAGTTACCCGGGACAGAGCTCCTACGAGCAGTACTTC. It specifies CASSYPGQSSYEQYF.

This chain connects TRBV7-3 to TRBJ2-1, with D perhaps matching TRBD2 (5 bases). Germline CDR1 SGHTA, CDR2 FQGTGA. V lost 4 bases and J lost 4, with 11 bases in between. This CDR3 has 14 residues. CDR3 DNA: TGTGCCAGCAGCTCCGTAGAGGGATACAATGAGCAGTTCTTC. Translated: CASSSVEGYNEQFF.

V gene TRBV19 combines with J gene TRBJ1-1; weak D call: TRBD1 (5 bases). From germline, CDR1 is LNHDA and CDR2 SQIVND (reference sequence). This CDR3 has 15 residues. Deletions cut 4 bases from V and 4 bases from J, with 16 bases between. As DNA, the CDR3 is TGTGCCAGTAGTAATGGTAGGGGCATAGGCACTGAAGCTTTCTTT. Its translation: CASSNGRGIGTEAFF. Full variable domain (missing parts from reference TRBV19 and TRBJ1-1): DGGITQSPKYLFRKEGQNVTLSCEQNLNHDAMYWYRQDPGQGLRLIYYSQIVNDFQKGDIAEGYSVSREKKESFPLTVTSAQKNPTAFYLCASSNGRGIGTEAFFGQGTRLTVV.

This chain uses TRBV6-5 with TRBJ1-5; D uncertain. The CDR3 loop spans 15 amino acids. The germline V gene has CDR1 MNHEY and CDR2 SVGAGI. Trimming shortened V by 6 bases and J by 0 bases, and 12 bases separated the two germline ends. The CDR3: CASRDPGYSNQPQHF. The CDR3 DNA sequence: TGTGCCAGCAGAGATCCAGGTTATAGCAATCAGCCCCAGCATTTT.

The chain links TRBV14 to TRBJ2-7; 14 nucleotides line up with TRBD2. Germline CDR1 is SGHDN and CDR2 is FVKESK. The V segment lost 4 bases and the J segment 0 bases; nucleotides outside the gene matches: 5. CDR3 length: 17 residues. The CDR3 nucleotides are TGTGCCAGCAGCCTGACTAGCGGGAGGGCCGTCTCCTACGAGCAGTACTTC. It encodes CASSLTSGRAVSYEQYF.

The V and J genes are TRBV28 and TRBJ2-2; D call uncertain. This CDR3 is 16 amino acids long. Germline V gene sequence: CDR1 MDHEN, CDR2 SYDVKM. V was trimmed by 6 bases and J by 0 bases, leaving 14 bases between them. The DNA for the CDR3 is TGTGCCAGCAGCCTTTTCGACTTCTCGAACACCGGGGAGCTGTTTTTT. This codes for CASSLFDFSNTGELFF.